The sequence of this T cell receptor beta chain was determined in a study of blood T cell repertoires in COVID-19. The V gene end was trimmed by 4 bases and the J gene end by 1 base; junction bases not matched to a gene: 2. The CDR3 has 14 amino acids. From germline, CDR1 is KGHSH and CDR2 LQKENI. Original analysis: Estimation of nucleated cell counts was performed using reference gene primer amplification. Sequencing was performed with immunoSEQ multiplex PCR; in TCRdb, only in-frame clones are kept and a portion is missing. Clone size and V and J calls were adopted from that table, with D and trimming inferred from the DNA. Of approximately 200,000 clones in the sample, 70% to 85% were seen once. It was during active infection that Seattle patients were enrolled and then longitudinally followed.

This rearrangement joins TRBV18 to TRBJ2-3; TRBD2 agrees at 7 bases. This TCR came from an elderly woman with COVID-19, enrolled during active disease. Sequenced: peripheral blood. The CDR3 loop reads CASSLLAGTDTQYF. CDR3 DNA sequence: TGTGCCAGCTCACTTCTAGCGGGCACAGATACGCAGTATTTT. Together with reference TRBV18 and TRBJ2-3, the CDR3 gives the full variable domain: NAGVMQNPRHLVRRRGQEARLRCSPMKGHSHVYWYRQLPEEGLKFMVYLQKENIIDESGMPKERFSAEFPKEGPSILRIQQVVRGDSAAYFCASSLLAGTDTQYFGPGTRLTVL.